Shown below are 24 T cell receptor beta chains from a single sample sequenced in a study of blood T cells in healthy people across ages. The use of a sample-barcoded 5' primer and a J-beta primer mix characterized a second PCR of 7 to 11 cycles. TCRdb ran MiXCR on the 5' RACE reads and lists one entry per CDR3 protein. This sample yields approximately 2,000,000 distinct CDR3 sequences, of which about two fifths are seen a single time; about 21% belongs to the top ten. The sample was blood. The receptors here all came from a human donor in good health.

This clonotype has only a few counts. V and J are TRBV4-1 and TRBJ2-5, with a possible D match to TRBD1 (6 bases). Trimming shortened V by 3 bases and J by 11 bases, and 25 bases separated the two germline ends. Per germline, CDR1 MGHRA and CDR2 YSYEKL. The CDR3 length is 16 residues. CDR3 DNA sequence: TGCGCCAGCAGCCAGGCATCAGGGGCCTCATTTGGGGAGCAGTACTTC. This encodes CASSQASGASFGEQYF.

This clonotype was recorded only once. This chain joins TRBV20-1 and TRBJ2-4; 7 bases are shared with TRBD1. V lost 3 bases, J lost 0 bases, and 8 bases stayed unmatched. CDR1 is DFQATT, CDR2 SNEGSKA, per germline (reference sequence). This CDR3 contains 16 residues. The DNA for the CDR3 is TGCAGTGCTAGTCGACAGGGAGAACTAGCCAAAAACATTCAGTACTTC. Its protein product is CSASRQGELAKNIQYF.

The chain employs TRBV9 and TRBJ2-3, with TRBD1 matching 11 bases. This CDR3 contains 15 residues. J was trimmed by 11 bases and V by 3 bases; bases with no gene match: 11. Per the germline V gene, CDR1 is SGDLS and CDR2 is YYNGEE. CDR3 protein: CASSGGQGELHEQYF. CDR3 bases: TGTGCCAGCAGCGGGGGACAGGGGGAGCTCCACGAGCAGTATTTT.

This chain links TRBV6-5 with TRBJ1-5; D is uncertain. Trimming stripped 1 base from V and 3 bases from J, with 19 bases between. Germline CDR1 is MNHEY and CDR2 is SVGAGI. The CDR3 is 18 residues long. CDR3 nucleotides: TGTGCCAGCAGTTACTTACTGGCCAATCCAGTCCCCAATCAGCCCCAGCATTTT. Residues: CASSYLLANPVPNQPQHF.

This clonotype has only a few counts. V is TRBV7-8 and J is TRBJ2-1, with D possibly matching TRBD1 (6 bases). Deletions cut 3 bases from V and 5 bases from J, with 14 bases between. CDR3 size: 15 residues. Germline lookup yields CDR1 SGHVS and CDR2 FQNEAQ. The CDR3, as DNA: TGTGCCAGCAGCTTCACCCAGGGGACGGACAATGAGCAGTTCTTC. Translation gives CASSFTQGTDNEQFF.

This clonotype was counted a single time. The chain employs TRBV7-2 and TRBJ2-1; TRBD2 agrees at 9 bases. Per the germline V gene, CDR1 is SGHTA and CDR2 is FQGNSA. V lost 5 bases to trimming and J lost 1 base; unmatched junction nucleotides: 3. This CDR3 has 15 amino acids. In DNA, the CDR3 is TGTACCAGCAGCACGACTAGCGGTTCCTACAATGAGCAGTTCTTC. This encodes CTSSTTSGSYNEQFF.

This clonotype was found a few times. The chain joins TRBV29-1 to TRBJ2-3; 8 nucleotides line up with TRBD2. This CDR3 comprises 14 residues. Germline V gene data show CDR1 as SQVTM and CDR2 as ANQGSEA. V shed 4 bases and J 1 base; nucleotides not matched to a gene: 4. CDR3 in amino acids: CSVVGLVGTDTQYF. The CDR3, as DNA: TGCAGCGTTGTGGGACTAGTTGGCACAGATACGCAGTATTTT.

The chain is built from TRBV10-2 and TRBJ1-6; D gene ambiguous. This CDR3 has 16 residues. V was cut by 3 bases and J by 4 bases, with 13 bases left in between. Germline-derived CDR1 and CDR2 are WSHSY and SAAADI. CDR3 sequence: CASSDGGRRYNSPLHF. CDR3 DNA: TGCGCCAGCAGTGATGGTGGTAGGAGATATAATTCACCCCTCCACTTT.

This clonotype was detected a few times. V gene TRBV7-3 combines with J gene TRBJ1-2, with 8 bases aligning to TRBD1. The CDR3 has 17 residues. The germline V gene has CDR1 SGHTA and CDR2 FQGTGA. The V and J ends lost 5 bases and 8 bases, in that order; junction bases with no gene match: 19. This chain's CDR3 is CASSPRGDRNAVGGYTF. CDR3 DNA: TGTGCCAGCAGCCCTAGGGGGGACAGGAACGCCGTGGGAGGCTACACCTTC.

V is TRBV20-1 and J is TRBJ2-1, with a possible D match to TRBD1 (5 bases). Germline CDR1 DFQATT, CDR2 SNEGSKA (reference sequence). The CDR3 consists of 12 residues. V gave up 4 bases and J gave up 9 bases, with 13 bases separating them. The CDR3 protein is CSAKGALGEQFF. CDR3 nucleotides: TGCAGTGCTAAAGGGGCATTGGGTGAGCAGTTCTTC.

The V and J genes are TRBV7-2 and TRBJ2-1, with D perhaps TRBD2 (5 bases). The CDR3 is 13 residues long. Trimming cost V 8 bases and J 10 bases, with 18 bases left between them. Germline V gives CDR1 SGHTA, CDR2 FQGNSA. The CDR3 reads CASGSLRGGEQFF. The DNA of the CDR3 is TGTGCCAGCGGCTCATTACGGGGTGGGGAGCAGTTCTTC.

This chain links TRBV13 with TRBJ1-2; D not certain. Germline CDR1 and CDR2: PRHDT and FYEKMQ (reference sequence). The CDR3 runs to 16 residues. V gave up 3 bases and J gave up 1 base, with 15 bases separating them. The CDR3, as DNA: TGTGCCAGCAGCTTTCAATTAAGGAGAGTTAACTATGGCTACACCTTC. Protein product: CASSFQLRRVNYGYTF.

J is TRBJ2-1 and V is TRBV7-8; D is ambiguous. The CDR3 loop spans 11 amino acids. With 5 bases removed from V and 12 bases from J, the gap between germline ends came to 11 bases. Germline loops: CDR1 SGHVS, CDR2 FQNEAQ. CDR3 region: CASSPHIGQFF. For the CDR3, the DNA is TGTGCCAGCAGCCCACACATAGGGCAGTTCTTC.

The sample holds many counts of this clonotype. The CDR3 region is CSVGAQGGTEAFF. The CDR3 coding sequence is TGCAGCGTAGGGGCACAGGGGGGCACTGAAGCTTTCTTT. The chain employs TRBV29-1 and TRBJ1-1, with 8 bases that match TRBD1. Germline values: CDR1 SQVTM, CDR2 ANQGSEA. The CDR3 is 13 amino acids. After removal of 6 bases from V and 4 bases from J, the junction contained 7 bases not matched to a gene.

The chain uses TRBV20-1 and TRBJ2-7; 8 nucleotides align to TRBD1. Germline V gives CDR1 DFQATT, CDR2 SNEGSKA (reference sequence). There are 16 residues in the CDR3. Trimming cost V 6 bases and J 1 base; bases outside gene matches: 14. The DNA of the CDR3 is TGCAGTGCCGGTCGGACAGGGATTATTGGGTCCTACGAGCAGTACTTC. This gives the protein CSAGRTGIIGSYEQYF.

The sample holds a few counts of this clonotype. The chain links TRBV6-5 to TRBJ2-3; TRBD2 is a possible D gene (6 bases). CDR3 size: 15 residues. Trimming removed 4 bases from V and 4 bases from J, with 15 bases in between. CDR1 MNHEY and CDR2 SVGAGI come from the germline V gene. The CDR3: CASSSLYGGADTQYF. DNA for the CDR3: TGTGCCAGCAGTTCCCTCTACGGAGGGGCAGATACGCAGTATTTT.

This clonotype was seen a few times. The rearrangement links TRBV29-1 to TRBJ2-1; D possibly corresponds to TRBD1 (7 bases). Trimming took 3 bases from V and 6 from J, leaving 15 bases between them. This CDR3 is 14 amino acids long. Germline V CDR1 and CDR2: SQVTM, ANQGSEA. The chain's CDR3 is CSVDRQGGVNEQFF. Written as DNA, the CDR3 is TGCAGCGTTGACCGGCAGGGGGGTGTCAATGAGCAGTTCTTC.

The chain combines TRBV28 with TRBJ2-7, with 7 bases fitting TRBD1. The V segment lost 2 bases and the J segment 2 bases; nucleotides outside the gene matches: 3. CDR1 and CDR2 from the germline V gene are MDHEN and SYDVKM. The CDR3 is 14 amino acids. DNA for the CDR3: TGTGCCAGCAGTTTACCAGGGGGTACCTACGAGCAGTACTTC. Translation gives CASSLPGGTYEQYF.

The chain couples TRBV30 to TRBJ1-2, with D unresolved. The CDR3 spans 11 residues. V was clipped by 2 bases and J by 10 bases, with 11 bases between them. Germline values: CDR1 GTSNPN, CDR2 SVGIG (reference sequence). The CDR3 nucleotides are TGTGCCTGGAGTTATTCTCAGGACTACACCTTC. Its protein is CAWSYSQDYTF.

This chain links TRBV7-9 with TRBJ2-4, with TRBD1 matching over 8 bases. Germline V gene sequence: CDR1 SEHNR, CDR2 FQNEAQ (reference sequence). The ends lost 2 bases at V and 2 bases at J; junction bases unmatched: 14. This CDR3 contains 19 residues. The CDR3 is CASSLQVLDRDLTKNIQYF. In nucleotides, the CDR3 is TGTGCCAGCAGCTTACAAGTTTTGGACAGGGATTTAACCAAAAACATTCAGTACTTC.

The V and J genes are TRBV29-1 and TRBJ2-3; D gene unclear. CDR3 size: 17 residues. Trimming stripped 7 bases from V and 2 bases from J, with 25 bases between. Germline V lookup: CDR1 SQVTM, CDR2 ANQGSEA. For the CDR3, the DNA is TGCAGCGCGTTGGACCGGGTGTCAGTCCTTGCCACAGATACGCAGTATTTT. Its protein product is CSALDRVSVLATDTQYF.

The V and J genes are TRBV12-3 or TRBV12-4 and TRBJ1-1, with 8 bases fitting TRBD1. The ends lost 5 bases at V and 5 bases at J; junction bases unmatched: 13. This CDR3 comprises 16 residues. This chain's CDR3 is CASSLPGGMSMTEAFF. The CDR3 nucleotides are TGTGCCAGCAGTCTTCCAGGGGGCATGTCTATGACTGAAGCTTTCTTT.

This chain uses TRBV5-1 with TRBJ2-5; TRBD2 agrees at 10 bases. CDR3 length equals 15 residues. Germline-derived CDR1 and CDR2 are SGHRS and YFSETQ. The J segment lost 5 bases and the V segment lost 2 bases, leaving 6 bases of the junction unmatched. The CDR3 is CASSFLGTSAETQYF. The CDR3 DNA follows: TGCGCCAGCAGCTTTCTCGGGACTAGCGCGGAGACCCAGTACTTC.

V usage is TRBV20-1 and J usage is TRBJ2-7, with 8 bases that match TRBD1. The CDR3 consists of 16 residues. The junction had 11 bases not matched to a gene; V was cut back by 0 bases and J by 4 bases. Germline-derived CDR1 and CDR2 are DFQATT and SNEGSKA (reference sequence). This CDR3 is CSARDFPGQGYYEQYF. Written as DNA, the CDR3 is TGCAGTGCTAGAGATTTTCCTGGACAGGGTTATTACGAGCAGTACTTC.